Below are 20 T cell receptor beta chains sequenced from a single sample in a study of T-cell reconstitution after alpha-beta-depleted transplantation in children. Preparing the TCRbeta library involved the use of unique molecular identifiers. TCRdb itself ran the PCR reads through MiXCR, one entry per CDR3 protein. This table holds around 530,000 distinct CDR3 sequences, 30% to 35% found once. Sequenced here: PBMCs from the stem cell graft donor, sampled from the stem cell graft. These receptors came from a human donor who donated a stem cell graft to a child with aplastic anemia.

The gene calls are TRBV5-4 and TRBJ1-6; the match to TRBD1 covers 7 bases. This CDR3 has 14 amino acids. Germline CDR1 and CDR2: SGHNT and YYREEE (reference sequence). V was pared by 4 bases and J by 8 bases, with 6 bases of the junction left unmatched. The chain's CDR3 is CASSGGTDYSPLHF. The CDR3 bases are TGTGCCAGCAGCGGTGGGACAGACTATTCACCCCTCCACTTT.

V is TRBV5-1 and J is TRBJ1-1; weak D call: TRBD1 (6 bases). With 4 bases removed from V and 0 bases from J, the gap between germline ends came to 13 bases. The CDR3 is 15 amino acids. The V gene's germline CDR1 is SGHRS and CDR2 YFSETQ. In DNA, the CDR3 is TGCGCCAGCAGCGTTGAGGGGGATATGAACACTGAAGCTTTCTTT. Translating gives CASSVEGDMNTEAFF.

This sequence joins TRBV5-1 and TRBJ2-5; D assignment may be TRBD1 or TRBD2 (5 bases each). V was cut by 7 bases and J by 2 bases, with 12 bases left in between. Germline V lookup: CDR1 SGHRS, CDR2 YFSETQ. This CDR3 spans 13 amino acids. The CDR3, as DNA: TGCGCCAGCTTGGCTGGGGGACAAGAGACCCAGTACTTC. Amino acid sequence: CASLAGGQETQYF.

The chain joins TRBV9 to TRBJ2-1; the match to TRBD1 covers 11 bases. Germline-derived CDR1 and CDR2 are SGDLS and YYNGEE. There are 14 residues in the CDR3. The trim removed 3 bases at V and 7 bases at J, leaving 3 bases unmatched. The CDR3 reads CASSAGTGGNEQFF. DNA of the CDR3: TGTGCCAGCAGCGCCGGGACAGGGGGTAATGAGCAGTTCTTC.

The rearrangement uses TRBV6-5 and TRBJ1-1, with D tentatively TRBD1 (5 bases). The V end lost 4 bases, the J end lost 4 bases, and 16 bases lay between the germline ends. The CDR3 length is 15 residues. CDR1 is MNHEY and CDR2 is SVGAGI in the germline V gene. The CDR3 region is CASSSSGFGSTEAFF. CDR3 nucleotides: TGTGCCAGCAGTTCCTCAGGGTTCGGGTCCACTGAAGCTTTCTTT.

This clonotype has only a few counts. J is TRBJ2-1 and V is TRBV5-1; 8 nucleotides agree with TRBD2. The germline gives CDR1 SGHRS, CDR2 YFSETQ. This CDR3 is built from 14 residues. The J segment lost 6 bases and the V segment lost 4 bases, leaving 6 bases of the junction unmatched. CDR3 loop: CASSTGLEGNEQFF. As DNA, the CDR3 is TGCGCCAGCAGCACGGGACTAGAAGGCAATGAGCAGTTCTTC.

The rearrangement uses TRBV3-1 and TRBJ2-3; 12 bases map to TRBD2. The CDR3 is 17 amino acids. Looked up from germline, CDR1 is LGHDT and CDR2 is YNNKEL (reference sequence). With 4 bases clipped from V and 5 bases from J, the junction kept 10 bases outside the gene matches. CDR3 nucleotides: TGTGCCAGCAGCCGACGGGGGACTAGCGGGCTGGTAGATACGCAGTATTTT. Amino acid sequence: CASSRRGTSGLVDTQYF.

The chain joins TRBV29-1 to TRBJ1-5; D uncertain. Between the trimmed V and J ends, which lost 4 bases and 7 bases, there was a span of 14 bases. The CDR3 loop spans 13 amino acids. Germline assignment: CDR1 SQVTM and CDR2 ANQGSEA. The CDR3 spells CSVAKGYGQPQHF. In DNA form, the CDR3 reads TGCAGCGTTGCTAAGGGTTACGGCCAGCCCCAGCATTTT.

The J gene is TRBJ2-3, the V gene TRBV23-1; D perhaps matches TRBD1 (5 bases). Being an ORF, TRBV23-1 has a function that is uncertain. Trimming stripped 7 bases from V and 2 bases from J, with 10 bases between. The CDR3 is made up of 13 amino acids. The CDR3 region is CASTTDNTDTQYF. The CDR3 DNA follows: TGCGCCAGCACTACGGACAACACAGATACGCAGTATTTT.

The chain links TRBV29-1 to TRBJ2-7; perhaps TRBD1 as D (6 bases). The V end was cut by 7 bases, the J end by 2 bases, with 12 bases between. This CDR3 is built from 12 residues. Germline CDR1 and CDR2: SQVTM and ANQGSEA. The CDR3, as DNA: TGCAGCGCAACACAGGGACCCTACGAGCAGTACGTC. This codes for CSATQGPYEQYV.

The rearrangement uses TRBV5-6 and TRBJ2-1, with D possibly matching TRBD1 (6 bases). CDR3 length: 14 amino acids. Germline CDR1 and CDR2: SGHDT and YYEEEE. V shed 3 bases and J shed 9 bases, with 16 bases lying between them. CDR3 nucleotides: TGTGCCAGCAGCTCTACGGACAGATCCAGTGAGCAGTTCTTC. Translated: CASSSTDRSSEQFF.

This chain links TRBV7-6 with TRBJ1-5; D possibly corresponds to TRBD1 (6 bases). The CDR3 consists of 15 residues. From germline, CDR1 is SGHVS and CDR2 FNYEAQ. Trimming cost V 2 bases and J 3 bases, with 11 bases left between them. CDR3 sequence: CASSLTGQPNQPQHF. Written as DNA, the CDR3 is TGTGCCAGCAGCTTAACGGGACAACCCAATCAGCCCCAGCATTTT.

The rearrangement uses TRBV27 and TRBJ2-1; 9 bases are shared with TRBD1. Germline V gene data show CDR1 as MNHEY and CDR2 as SMNVEV (reference sequence). V shed 4 bases, J shed 0 bases, and the junction held 13 bases outside the gene matches. This CDR3 is 19 amino acids long. The CDR3: CASSSPGTGIMSSYNEQFF. CDR3 sequence (DNA): TGTGCCAGCAGTTCTCCCGGGACAGGGATTATGAGCTCCTACAATGAGCAGTTCTTC.

This clonotype turned up a few times. The J gene is TRBJ2-5, the V gene TRBV20-1, with 7 bases that match TRBD1. Per the germline V gene, CDR1 is DFQATT and CDR2 is SNEGSKA (reference sequence). The V and J ends lost 5 bases and 1 base, in that order; junction bases with no gene match: 4. CDR3 length equals 13 residues. CDR3: CSAEQGRQETQYF. The CDR3 DNA is TGCAGTGCTGAACAGGGGCGCCAAGAGACCCAGTACTTC.

This clonotype was recorded a few times. The rearrangement uses TRBV5-5 and TRBJ1-6; D is perhaps TRBD1 (5 bases). The V end was cut by 2 bases, the J end by 2 bases, with 8 bases between. Germline V CDR1 and CDR2: SGHKS, YYEKEE (reference sequence). The CDR3 spans 15 residues. The DNA for the CDR3 is TGTGCCAGCAGCTTACGGGACCCCTATAATTCACCCCTCCACTTT. Its protein product is CASSLRDPYNSPLHF.

J is TRBJ2-7 and V is TRBV20-1; the D is unclear. V lost 3 bases, J lost 5 bases, and 17 bases lay in between. The CDR3 consists of 14 residues. The germline V gene has CDR1 DFQATT and CDR2 SNEGSKA (reference sequence). In nucleotides, the CDR3 is TGCAGTGCTAGGAACGTCGAAGCTAGTCACGAGCAGTACTTC. Its protein is CSARNVEASHEQYF.

The J gene is TRBJ2-5, the V gene TRBV10-1; unclear D gene. Germline V gene sequence: CDR1 WNHNN, CDR2 SYGVQD (reference sequence). The CDR3 is 14 amino acids. Trimming removed 7 bases at V and 9 bases at J, with 21 bases between. CDR3 in DNA: TGCGCCAGCAATGTAGACTTCCTCATGAATGCCCAGTACTTC. It encodes CASNVDFLMNAQYF.

On this clonotype itself: A read error may be the cause here, since a much bigger clone is one base away. The J gene is TRBJ1-1, the V gene TRBV11-2; no reliable D call. The CDR3 runs 14 residues. CDR1 SGHAT and CDR2 FQNNGV come from the germline V gene. Trimming cost V 1 base and J 2 bases, with 8 bases left between them. The CDR3 DNA reads TGTGCCAGCAGCTTAGGACGGATAAACACTGAAGCTTTCTTT. Its translation: CASSLGRINTEAFF.

The chain has TRBV9 and TRBJ2-5; D not certain. Trimming took off 4 bases at V and 4 bases at J, with 17 bases between the two ends. Germline V CDR1 and CDR2: SGDLS, YYNGEE. This CDR3 contains 15 residues. Here the CDR3 DNA reads TGTGCCAGCAGCAGAAGAGGAGATGGTAGAGAGACCCAGTACTTC. Protein product: CASSRRGDGRETQYF.

The V and J genes are TRBV30 and TRBJ2-7; 12 bases map to TRBD2. This CDR3 region has 14 residues. V lost 2 bases and J lost 5; bases outside the gene matches: 4. The germline CDR1 and CDR2 sequences are GTSNPN and SVGIG (reference sequence). CDR3 sequence (DNA): TGTGCCTGGAGTTCCGGACTAGCGGGAAACGAGCAGTACTTC. Protein: CAWSSGLAGNEQYF.